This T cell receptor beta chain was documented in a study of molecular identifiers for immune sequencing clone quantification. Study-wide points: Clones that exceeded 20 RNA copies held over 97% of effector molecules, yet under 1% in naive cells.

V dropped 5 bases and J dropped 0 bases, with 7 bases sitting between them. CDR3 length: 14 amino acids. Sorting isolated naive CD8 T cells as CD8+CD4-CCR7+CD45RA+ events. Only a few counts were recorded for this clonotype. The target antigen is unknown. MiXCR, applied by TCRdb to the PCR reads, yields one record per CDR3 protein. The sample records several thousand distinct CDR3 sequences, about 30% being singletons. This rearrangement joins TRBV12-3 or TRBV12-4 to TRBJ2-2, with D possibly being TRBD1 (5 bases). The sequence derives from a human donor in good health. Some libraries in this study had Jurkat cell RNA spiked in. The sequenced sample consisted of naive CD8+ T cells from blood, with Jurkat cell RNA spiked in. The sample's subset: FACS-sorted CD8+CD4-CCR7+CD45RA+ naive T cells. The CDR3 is CASSPTANTGELFF. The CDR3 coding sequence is TGTGCCAGCAGTCCGACAGCGAACACCGGGGAGCTGTTTTTT.